This T cell receptor beta chain is from a study of blood T cell repertoires in COVID-19. Overall study: Both acute and convalescent COVID-19 samples were obtained from the United States, Italy and Spain. PBMCs, B-cell-depleted T cells, or T cells provided the cDNA or gDNA that made up the material.

Authors' processing steps: How many nucleated cells were present was estimated from reference gene primer amplification. Assay: immunoSEQ multiplex PCR; the TCRdb copy retains only in-frame clones and omits some. The DNA was the basis for D and trimming; V, J and clone size are from that table. Altogether around 80,000 clones are present, approximately 85% being singletons, with the ten largest covering roughly 9.6%. Recruited during active infection, patients (from Seattle) were subsequently followed longitudinally. The germline V gene encodes CDR1 SEHNR and CDR2 FQNEAQ (reference sequence). This CDR3 has 14 amino acids. After removal of 5 bases from V and 6 bases from J, the junction contained 9 bases not matched to a gene.

The TCR sequence derives from a man aged 45-60 years with COVID-19, enrolled during active disease. The sequenced material came from peripheral blood. This chain joins TRBV7-9 and TRBJ2-7, with TRBD2 matching 8 bases. The CDR3 protein is CASSRGERGSEQYF. The CDR3 DNA sequence: TGTGCCAGCAGCCGGGGGGAGCGGGGGTCCGAGCAGTACTTC.